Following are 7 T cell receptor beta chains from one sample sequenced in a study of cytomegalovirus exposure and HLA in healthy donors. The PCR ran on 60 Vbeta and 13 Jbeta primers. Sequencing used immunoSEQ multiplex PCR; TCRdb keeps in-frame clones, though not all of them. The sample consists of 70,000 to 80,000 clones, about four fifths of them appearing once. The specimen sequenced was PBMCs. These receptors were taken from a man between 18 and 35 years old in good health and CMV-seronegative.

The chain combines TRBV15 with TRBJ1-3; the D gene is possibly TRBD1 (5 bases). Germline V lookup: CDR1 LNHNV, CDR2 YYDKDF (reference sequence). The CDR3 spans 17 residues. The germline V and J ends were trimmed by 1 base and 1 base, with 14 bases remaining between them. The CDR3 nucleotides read TGTGCCACCAGCAGAGGCAGACCGGGGGAGTCTGGAAACACCATATATTTT. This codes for CATSRGRPGESGNTIYF.

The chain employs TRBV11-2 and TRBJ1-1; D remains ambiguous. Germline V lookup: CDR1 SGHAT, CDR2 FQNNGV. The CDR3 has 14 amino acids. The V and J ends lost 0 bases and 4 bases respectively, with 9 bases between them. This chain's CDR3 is CASSLDRWSTEAFF. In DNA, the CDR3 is TGTGCCAGCAGCTTAGATCGCTGGAGCACTGAAGCTTTCTTT.

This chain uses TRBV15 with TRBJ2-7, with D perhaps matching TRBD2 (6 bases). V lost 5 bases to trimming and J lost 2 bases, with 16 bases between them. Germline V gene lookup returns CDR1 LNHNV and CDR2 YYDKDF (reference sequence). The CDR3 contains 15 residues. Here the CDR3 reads CATSGGWGPTYEQYF. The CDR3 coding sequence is TGTGCCACCAGCGGGGGGTGGGGCCCCACCTACGAGCAGTACTTC.

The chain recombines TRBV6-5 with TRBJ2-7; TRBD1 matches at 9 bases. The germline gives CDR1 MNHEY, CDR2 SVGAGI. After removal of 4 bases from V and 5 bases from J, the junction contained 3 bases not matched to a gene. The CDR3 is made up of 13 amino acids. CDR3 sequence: CASSSGQGDEQYF. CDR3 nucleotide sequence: TGTGCCAGCAGTTCGGGACAGGGTGACGAGCAGTACTTC.

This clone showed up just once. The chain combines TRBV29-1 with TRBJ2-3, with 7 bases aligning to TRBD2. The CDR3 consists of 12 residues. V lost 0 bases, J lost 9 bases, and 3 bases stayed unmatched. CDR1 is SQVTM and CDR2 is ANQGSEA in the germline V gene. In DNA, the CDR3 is TGCAGCGTTGAAGATCGACTAGCCACGCAGTATTTT. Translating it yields CSVEDRLATQYF.

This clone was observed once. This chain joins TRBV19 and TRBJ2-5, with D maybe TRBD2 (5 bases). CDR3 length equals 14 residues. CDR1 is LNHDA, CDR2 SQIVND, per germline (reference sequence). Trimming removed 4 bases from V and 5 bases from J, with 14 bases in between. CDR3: CASSTQYRGETQYF. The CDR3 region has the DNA TGTGCCAGTAGTACACAATACCGAGGGGAGACCCAGTACTTC.

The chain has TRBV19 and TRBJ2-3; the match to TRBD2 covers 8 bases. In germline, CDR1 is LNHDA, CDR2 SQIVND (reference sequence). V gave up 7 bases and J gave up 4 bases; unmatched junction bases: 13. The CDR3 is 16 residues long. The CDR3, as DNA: TGTGCCAGTACCCTAGGACTAGCCGGTGGGGCAGATACGCAGTATTTT. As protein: CASTLGLAGGADTQYF.